This TCR beta chain was sequenced during a study of CD8 T cells in ankylosing spondylitis. The study, taken as a whole, reports: Matched ankylosing spondylitis synovial fluid reportedly contained a significantly enriched population of disease-linked clones.

On this clonotype itself: No antigen is known for it.

Libraries for TCR beta were made by quantitative 5'-RACE with molecular barcodes. TCRdb passed the 5' RACE reads through MiXCR, listing each CDR3 protein once. This table has under 300,000 distinct CDR3 sequences, under 20% appearing once. The V gene lost 0 bases and the J gene lost 0 bases, with 9 bases spanning the gap. Germline-derived CDR1 and CDR2 are LGHNA and YSLEER. This CDR3 contains 16 residues. V and J are TRBV4-3 and TRBJ1-3, with D unclear. The sample taken for sequencing was blood, either unsorted or a sorted T cell fraction (not recorded which). The TCR was taken from a male donor with ankylosing spondylitis or in good health (not recorded which). The chain's CDR3 is CASSQDDGVSGNTIYF. The CDR3 nucleotides are TGCGCCAGCAGCCAAGATGACGGCGTCTCTGGAAACACCATATATTTT.